This T cell receptor (beta chain) was profiled in a study of cytomegalovirus exposure and HLA in healthy donors. Study-wide results and limits: In a later analysis, several top co-occurrence clusters appeared linked to parvovirus B19, influenza, CMV and Epstein-Barr virus. When analyzed later, a missense DCLRE1C variant was found to be linked to TCR beta V- and J-gene trimming. Relative to equally common others, HLA-associated TCR beta chains showed greater clonal expansion in a later analysis.

PCR used 60 Vbeta primers and 13 Jbeta primers. Authors' analysis steps: Later, an analysis found 80 million or so unique TCR beta chains, and approximately 10 million of these were shared. Libraries were prepared by immunoSEQ multiplex PCR; TCRdb keeps only in-frame clonotypes and omits some of them. V and J calls plus clone size are reproduced from that table; the DNA served to infer D and trimming. This sample has nearly 110,000 clones, with more than 65% found just once. The V end lost 6 bases, the J end lost 0 bases, and 11 bases lay between the germline ends. CDR1 GTSNPN and CDR2 SVGIG come from the germline V gene (reference sequence). This CDR3 region has 14 residues. On this clone itself: Its antigen is currently unknown.

Sequencing input: PBMCs. This sequence joins TRBV30 and TRBJ1-4, with a possible D match to TRBD1 (6 bases). This receptor was obtained from a male donor in good health and CMV-seronegative. The CDR3 DNA reads TGTGCCTGCAAGAGGGGGACAACTAATGAAAAACTGTTTTTT. Encoded protein: CACKRGTTNEKLFF. The variable domain in full, completed from reference TRBV30 and TRBJ1-4, reads SQTIHQWPATLVQPVGSPLSLECTVEGTSNPNLYWYRQAAGRGLQLLFYSVGIGQISSEVPQNLSASRPQDRQFILSSKKLLLSDSGFYLCACKRGTTNEKLFFGSGTQLSVL.